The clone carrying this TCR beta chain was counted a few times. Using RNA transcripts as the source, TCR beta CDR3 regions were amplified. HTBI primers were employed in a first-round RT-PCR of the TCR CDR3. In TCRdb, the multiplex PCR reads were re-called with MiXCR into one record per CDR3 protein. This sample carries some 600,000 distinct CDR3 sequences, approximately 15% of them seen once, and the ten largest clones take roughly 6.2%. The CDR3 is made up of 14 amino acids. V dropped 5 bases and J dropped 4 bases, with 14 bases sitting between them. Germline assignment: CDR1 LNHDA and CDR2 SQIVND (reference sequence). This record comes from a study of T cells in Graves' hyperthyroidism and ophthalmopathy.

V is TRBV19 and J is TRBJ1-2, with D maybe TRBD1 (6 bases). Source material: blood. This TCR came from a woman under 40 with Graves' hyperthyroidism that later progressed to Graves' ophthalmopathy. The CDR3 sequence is CASSGPGEGYGYTF. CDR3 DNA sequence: TGTGCCAGTAGTGGCCCAGGGGAAGGCTATGGCTACACCTTC.